This T cell receptor beta chain was observed in a study of brain T cells in children with intractable seizures. Points from the study as a whole: Pre- and post-surgery blood differed in depth, so pre-surgery absences may be undersampling. HCMV serostatus was not known, and viral specificity came from CDR3 similarity only.

V dropped 6 bases and J dropped 0 bases, with 11 bases sitting between them. Germline values: CDR1 MNHEY, CDR2 SVGAGI. This CDR3 has 14 residues. Generated by immunoSEQ multiplex PCR, the TCRdb table keeps only in-frame clones and is missing some. Here the sample spans about 340,000 clones, nearly 95% being singletons. Documented time point: blood from clinic visit 5 months post-surgery; TSC patient then seizure free. Sequencing was limited to surgery cases with top T cell transcript signatures in brain tissue. At least one anti-epileptic drug was given before surgery. Comment on this clone: Its target is unknown.

The TCR was taken from a boy younger than two with tuberous sclerosis and intractable seizures. The specimen was peripheral blood, collected 4 to 5 months after surgery. The chain is built from TRBV6-5 and TRBJ1-1; D is perhaps TRBD1 (5 bases). This chain's CDR3 is CASRTDTLNTEAFF. The CDR3 nucleotides read TGTGCCAGCAGGACGGACACCTTGAACACTGAAGCTTTCTTT.